These 10 T cell receptor beta chains were sequenced from one sample in a study of CD8 T cells in Susac syndrome. Random hexamers were used to reverse transcribe the RNA input (about 0.5 to 1 ug). TCRdb processed the immunoSEQ multiplex PCR reads anew with MiXCR; each CDR3 protein has one entry. The sample has about 440,000 distinct CDR3 sequences; approximately 89% are singletons. Sample: CD8+ T cells from PBMCs. These TCRs come from a human donor with multiple sclerosis.

By proportion, this clonotype is medium-sized. The genes are TRBV5-1 and TRBJ2-2; D possibly corresponds to TRBD2 (6 bases). This CDR3 region has 13 residues. Germline V CDR1 and CDR2: SGHRS, YFSETQ. V lost 4 bases, J lost 7 bases, and 11 bases lay in between. The CDR3 DNA reads TGCGCCAGCAGCCTATGGGGAGGCGGGGAGCTGTTTTTT. Translated: CASSLWGGGELFF.

This rearrangement joins TRBV28 to TRBJ1-1, with D unresolved. This CDR3 spans 15 amino acids. Trimming took off 6 bases at V and 2 bases at J, with 16 bases between the two ends. CDR1 MDHEN and CDR2 SYDVKM come from the germline V gene. CDR3 DNA sequence: TGTGCCAGCAGCCCGACTATGGGAGGCAACACTGAAGCTTTCTTT. Amino acids: CASSPTMGGNTEAFF.

The rearrangement uses TRBV6-5 and TRBJ2-1, with a possible D match to TRBD2 (6 bases). This CDR3 is built from 12 residues. With 2 bases removed from V and 10 bases from J, the gap between germline ends came to 9 bases. Germline assignment: CDR1 MNHEY and CDR2 SVGAGI. Here the CDR3 reads CASSYTAGEQFF. The CDR3 bases are TGTGCCAGCAGTTACACGGCGGGAGAGCAGTTCTTC.

This rearrangement joins TRBV25-1 to TRBJ2-1, with D possibly TRBD1 on 6 matching bases. CDR1 and CDR2 (germline): MGHDK, SYGVNS. The V gene lost 1 base and the J gene lost 4 bases, with 14 bases spanning the gap. The CDR3 is 16 amino acids. The DNA for the CDR3 is TGTGCCAGCAGTGAATCCGGGACAACTAAATACAATGAGCAGTTCTTC. It yields the protein CASSESGTTKYNEQFF.

This clonotype was seen just once. The J gene is TRBJ2-1, the V gene TRBV15, with D tentatively TRBD1 or TRBD2 (5 bases each). The V gene's germline CDR1 is LNHNV and CDR2 YYDKDF (reference sequence). This CDR3 comprises 14 residues. Trimming removed 5 bases at V and 9 bases at J, with 17 bases between. The CDR3 region is CATSGPTEGGEQFF. The DNA of the CDR3 is TGTGCCACCAGCGGACCGACAGAGGGTGGTGAGCAGTTCTTC. Looking up the rest from reference TRBV15 and TRBJ2-1 gives the full variable domain: DAMVIQNPRYQVTQFGKPVTLSCSQTLNHNVMYWYQQKSSQAPKLLFHYYDKDFNNEADTPDNFQSRRPNTSFCFLDIRSPGLGDTAMYLCATSGPTEGGEQFFGPGTRLTVL.

The chain carries TRBV11-2 and TRBJ1-2; D might be TRBD1 (6 bases). Trimming pared 3 bases from V and 3 bases from J, leaving 11 bases between. The germline V gene encodes CDR1 SGHAT and CDR2 FQNNGV. The CDR3 is 14 amino acids. This CDR3 reads CASSLGGQYYGYTF. CDR3 nucleotide sequence: TGTGCCAGCAGCTTGGGGGGGCAATACTATGGCTACACCTTC.

This chain links TRBV13 with TRBJ1-1, with 7 bases matching TRBD1. The CDR3 is 15 residues long. V shed 7 bases and J 1 base; nucleotides not matched to a gene: 9. Germline V lookup: CDR1 PRHDT, CDR2 FYEKMQ (reference sequence). This CDR3 reads CASTSAGGPNTEAFF. The CDR3 DNA is TGTGCCAGCACCTCCGCAGGGGGACCGAACACTGAAGCTTTCTTT.

The chain has TRBV27 and TRBJ2-1; 10 positions agree with TRBD2. V was pared by 6 bases and J by 1 base, with 12 bases of the junction left unmatched. There are 18 residues in the CDR3. CDR1 is MNHEY and CDR2 is SMNVEV in the germline V gene (reference sequence). The CDR3 nucleotides are TGTGCCAGCAGCCCTCTAGCGGGAGAGTGGGGTTCCTACAATGAGCAGTTCTTC. Its translation is CASSPLAGEWGSYNEQFF.

The rearrangement uses TRBV11-1 and TRBJ2-5; possibly TRBD2 for D (5 bases). Trimming stripped 3 bases from V and 5 bases from J, with 10 bases between. CDR3 length equals 13 residues. Germline lookup yields CDR1 SGHAT and CDR2 FQDESV (reference sequence). CDR3: CASSFSSSETQYF. In DNA, the CDR3 is TGTGCCAGCAGCTTCTCTAGCTCGGAGACCCAGTACTTC.

The table lists this clonotype with a few counts. This chain links TRBV7-9 with TRBJ2-5, with 10 positions matching TRBD1. The CDR3 is 16 amino acids. V lost 5 bases and J lost 5; bases outside the gene matches: 11. Germline-derived CDR1 and CDR2 are SEHNR and FQNEAQ (reference sequence). CDR3 sequence: CASSARPGQGRETQYF. CDR3 sequence (DNA): TGTGCCAGCAGCGCACGTCCGGGACAGGGGCGGGAGACCCAGTACTTC. Combining the CDR3 with reference TRBV7-9 and TRBJ2-5 gives the whole variable domain DTGVSQNPRHKITKRGQNVTFRCDPISEHNRLYWYRQTLGQGPEFLTYFQNEAQLEKSRLLSDRFSAERPKGSFSTLEIQRTEQGDSAMYLCASSARPGQGRETQYFGPGTRLLVL.